These T cell receptor beta chains were read from a single sample in a study of OX40 agonist ivuxolimab in advanced cancers. Here immunoSEQ multiplex PCR was the method, and the copy in TCRdb shows in-frame clones only, minus some. The sample gives 9,500 to 11,000 clones, roughly 81% of which show up once; roughly 32% is in the top ten. The sample here was CD4+ or CD8+ T cells sorted from blood, taken in a trial of the OX40 agonist ivuxolimab. These receptor sequences come from an adult with an advanced solid tumor such as melanoma, head and neck, liver or kidney cancer. CDR3s include the opening cysteine and the closing phenylalanine or tryptophan. D genes are given only for firm matches. Part of the rows lack a size; the others show once, few, many or a class for expanded clones.

d_call	clone_size	v_call	j_call	cdr3_nt	cdr3_aa
.	.	TRBV9	TRBJ1-1	TGTGCCAGCAGCCCTACGGGCCCCCTGAGGCACACTGAAGCTTTCTTT	CASSPTGPLRHTEAFF
.	.	TRBV4-2	TRBJ2-7	TGTGCCAGCAGCTTACCCTCGGACAGCCTGAACCTTTACGAGCAGTACTTC	CASSLPSDSLNLYEQYF
TRBD1	.	TRBV27	TRBJ1-2	TGTGCCAGCAGTTCTTATTTTTCCGGGACAGACAATGGCTACACCTTC	CASSSYFSGTDNGYTF
.	.	TRBV6-5	TRBJ1-2	TGTGCCAGCAGTTACCAGGCTAACTATGGCTACACCTTC	CASSYQANYGYTF
TRBD2	.	TRBV7-9	TRBJ2-3	TGTGCCAGCCACAGCTTTAGCGGGGGGGCCGGAGATACGCAGTATTTT	CASHSFSGGAGDTQYF
TRBD1	.	TRBV9	TRBJ2-3	TGTGCCAGCAGCGTAGGTTGGACAGGGGTCATTCCAGATACGCAGTATTTT	CASSVGWTGVIPDTQYF
TRBD1	.	TRBV7-9	TRBJ2-7	TGTGCCAGCAGCTCTGGACAGGAGACGTCCTACGAGCAGTACTTC	CASSSGQETSYEQYF
.	.	TRBV19	TRBJ2-5	TGTGCCAGTAGTAGTGGGGAGGTGACCCAGTACTTC	CASSSGEVTQYF
.	.	TRBV27	TRBJ2-5	TGTGCCAGCCGACCTTCAGGGTCTCCTCGGGAGACCCAGTACTTC	CASRPSGSPRETQYF
.	.	TRBV6-4	TRBJ2-1	TGTGCCAGCAGTCCCACGTCGAGCGGGAATGAGCAGTTCTTC	CASSPTSSGNEQFF
TRBD1	.	TRBV4-2	TRBJ1-1	TGTGCCAGCAGCCCCGGACAGGGAGTGGCTGAAGCTTTCTTT	CASSPGQGVAEAFF
TRBD2	.	TRBV16	TRBJ2-3	TGTGCCAGCAGCCAATCAGTACTAGCGGCGAGCACAGATACGCAGTATTTT	CASSQSVLAASTDTQYF
TRBD2	.	TRBV6-5	TRBJ2-2	TGTGCCAGCAGTTACCTCACTAGCGGGGGGTCGAGGGAGCTGTTTTTT	CASSYLTSGGSRELFF
.	.	TRBV6-5	TRBJ1-1	TGTGCCAGCAGTTACTTAGGGGGGGACACTGAAGCTTTCTTT	CASSYLGGDTEAFF
.	.	TRBV9	TRBJ2-7	TGTGCCAGCAGCGTAGCCCCGGGAGCGTTCTACGAGCAGTACTTC	CASSVAPGAFYEQYF
.	.	TRBV29-1	TRBJ1-3	TGCAGCGCGACTTCCGGGGGCGGTGGAAACACCATATATTTT	CSATSGGGGNTIYF
.	once	TRBV28	TRBJ1-2	TGTGCCAGCATTTTGAGGGGCGCAGACTATGGCTACACCTTC	CASILRGADYGYTF
TRBD2	.	TRBV4-2	TRBJ2-5	TGTGCCAGCAGCCAAACTAGCGGGGGCTTTGAGACCCAGTACTTC	CASSQTSGGFETQYF
TRBD1	few	TRBV6-5	TRBJ1-2	TGTGCCAGCCATACCCGGGACAGTGCCAACTATGGCTACACCTTC	CASHTRDSANYGYTF
TRBD1	.	TRBV2	TRBJ2-7	TGTGCCAGCAGTGACGAACCTCCGGGACAGGGAAAGTACGAGCAGTACTTC	CASSDEPPGQGKYEQYF
.	.	TRBV9	TRBJ1-2	TGTGCCAGCAGCGTAGCTTCTCGGCCTAACTATGGCTACACCTTC	CASSVASRPNYGYTF
.	.	TRBV27	TRBJ2-1	TGTGCCAGCAGAGCAGCGGGCCGTAGGAATGAGCAGTTCTTC	CASRAAGRRNEQFF
.	once	TRBV6-5	TRBJ2-1	TGTGCCAGCAGTTCAGGGGGGGGGCATAATGAGCAGTTCTTC	CASSSGGGHNEQFF
TRBD1	few	TRBV11-3	TRBJ1-3	TGTGCCAGCAGCTTAGGTTCACAGGGGGCAGCTGGAAACACCATATATTTT	CASSLGSQGAAGNTIYF
TRBD2	.	TRBV7-6	TRBJ2-3	TGTGCCAGCATGACATTTGGGACTAGCGGGAGAGGGAATGGGTTCACAGATACGCAGTATTTT	CASMTFGTSGRGNGFTDTQYF
.	.	TRBV4-3	TRBJ2-4	TGCGCCAGCAGCCAAGGGACCGTTACCAAAAACATTCAGTACTTC	CASSQGTVTKNIQYF
.	.	TRBV5-1	TRBJ1-1	TGCGCCAGCAGCCCGACAGTTGCCACTGAAGCTTTCTTT	CASSPTVATEAFF
.	.	TRBV7-8	TRBJ2-2	TGTGCCAGCAGCTTAGCCCCAAGTCCAGCCAGGCCGACCGGGGAGCTGTTTTTT	CASSLAPSPARPTGELFF